A selection of T cell receptor beta chains follows, all from one sample in a study of blood T cells in healthy people across ages. TCRdb used MiXCR to reprocess the 5' RACE reads, holding one entry per CDR3 protein. The profile covers 1.5 million or so distinct CDR3 sequences, with roughly two fifths appearing a single time and about 4% taken by the ten largest. Material for sequencing was blood. Every receptor here comes from a woman in her late teens or twenties in good health. Each CDR3 is given with its conserved first and last residue. D genes are given only for firm matches. Part of the rows lack a size; the others show once, few, many or a class for expanded clones.

j_call v_call clone_size d_call cdr3_nt cdr3_aa
TRBJ1-1 TRBV28 . TRBD1 TGTGCCAGCACTACCAGGGGGGGGGCTGAAGCTTTCTTT CASTTRGGAEAFF
TRBJ1-5 TRBV6-1 . . TGTGCCAGCAGTGAACTTTTGGGGAACAATCAGCCCCAGCATTTT CASSELLGNNQPQHF
TRBJ2-7 TRBV6-5 . . TGTGCCAGCAGTTACAAGGCGTTGGGATTCTACGAGCAGTACTTC CASSYKALGFYEQYF
TRBJ2-5 TRBV5-1 few TRBD2 TGCGCCAGCAGCTGGCTAAGCGGGAGGGAGACCCAGTACTTC CASSWLSGRETQYF
TRBJ2-3 TRBV29-1 few . TGCAGCGTTGACAAGACCGTGGGCACAGATACGCAGTATTTT CSVDKTVGTDTQYF
TRBJ2-3 TRBV12-3/TRBV12-4 few . TGTGCCAGTACTGGGCCCTGGGAGGCAGATACGCAGTATTTT CASTGPWEADTQYF
TRBJ1-4 TRBV10-3 once TRBD1 TGTACCATCGGGCGGACAGGGGCTCCTGAAAAACTGTTTTTT CTIGRTGAPEKLFF
TRBJ2-7 TRBV4-3 . . TGCGCCAGCAGCCAAGATCAGGGTTACAATGAGCAGTACTTC CASSQDQGYNEQYF
TRBJ2-1 TRBV5-1 . TRBD2 TGCGCCAGCAGCTCTGGACTAGCGGGTCTCGAGGAGCAGTTCTTC CASSSGLAGLEEQFF
TRBJ1-6 TRBV28 . . TGTGCCAGCAGTTTACTCCTAGAGAGATATAATTCACCCCTCCACTTT CASSLLLERYNSPLHF
TRBJ1-1 TRBV12-3/TRBV12-4 . . TGTGCCAGCAGTCCCCGGGGTCACGGGGTTACTTTCTTT CASSPRGHGVTFF
TRBJ2-3 TRBV20-1 few . TGCAGTGCTAGACGGACTTCTCGCACAGATACGCAGTATTTT CSARRTSRTDTQYF
TRBJ1-2 TRBV5-4 . . TGTGCCAGCAGCGGAACGAGGGACGGCTACACCTTC CASSGTRDGYTF
TRBJ1-2 TRBV29-1 . TRBD1 TGCAGCGTGGGACAGCGACCTCGGTATGGCTACACCTTC CSVGQRPRYGYTF
TRBJ2-5 TRBV6-6 . TRBD1 TGTGCCAGCAGTCCTCATAGGGGGCAGGTGGAGACCCAGTACTTC CASSPHRGQVETQYF
TRBJ2-7 TRBV20-1 . . TGCAGTGCTCGCGATCAGGGACTGAGGAGCTCCTACGAGCAGTACTTC CSARDQGLRSSYEQYF
TRBJ2-7 TRBV6-2/TRBV6-3 once . TGTGCCAGCATTCCCCGAGAGGGGACGTTGACCTACGAGCAGTACTTC CASIPREGTLTYEQYF
TRBJ2-5 TRBV12-3/TRBV12-4 few . TGTGCCAGCAGTTTAGCGCTGTCAGAAGAGACCCAGTACTTC CASSLALSEETQYF
TRBJ2-1 TRBV27 . TRBD2 TGTGCCAGCAGTAGCTTAGCGGGATTCTCCTACAATGATCAGTTCTTC CASSSLAGFSYNDQFF
TRBJ2-7 TRBV29-1 . . TGCAGCGTTGAAGCTGTAGCCAATGAGCAGTACTTC CSVEAVANEQYF
TRBJ2-5 TRBV4-3 . TRBD2 TGCGCCAGCAGCCAAGGAGCTATCGGGGAGGGAGAGACCCAGTACTTC CASSQGAIGEGETQYF
TRBJ1-3 TRBV4-3 . . TGCGCCAGCAGCCCCCAGTCCACGTCTGGAAACACCATATATTTT CASSPQSTSGNTIYF
TRBJ2-3 TRBV20-1 . . TGCAGTGCCCAGAGGGGAGGAAGCACAGATACGCAGTATTTT CSAQRGGSTDTQYF